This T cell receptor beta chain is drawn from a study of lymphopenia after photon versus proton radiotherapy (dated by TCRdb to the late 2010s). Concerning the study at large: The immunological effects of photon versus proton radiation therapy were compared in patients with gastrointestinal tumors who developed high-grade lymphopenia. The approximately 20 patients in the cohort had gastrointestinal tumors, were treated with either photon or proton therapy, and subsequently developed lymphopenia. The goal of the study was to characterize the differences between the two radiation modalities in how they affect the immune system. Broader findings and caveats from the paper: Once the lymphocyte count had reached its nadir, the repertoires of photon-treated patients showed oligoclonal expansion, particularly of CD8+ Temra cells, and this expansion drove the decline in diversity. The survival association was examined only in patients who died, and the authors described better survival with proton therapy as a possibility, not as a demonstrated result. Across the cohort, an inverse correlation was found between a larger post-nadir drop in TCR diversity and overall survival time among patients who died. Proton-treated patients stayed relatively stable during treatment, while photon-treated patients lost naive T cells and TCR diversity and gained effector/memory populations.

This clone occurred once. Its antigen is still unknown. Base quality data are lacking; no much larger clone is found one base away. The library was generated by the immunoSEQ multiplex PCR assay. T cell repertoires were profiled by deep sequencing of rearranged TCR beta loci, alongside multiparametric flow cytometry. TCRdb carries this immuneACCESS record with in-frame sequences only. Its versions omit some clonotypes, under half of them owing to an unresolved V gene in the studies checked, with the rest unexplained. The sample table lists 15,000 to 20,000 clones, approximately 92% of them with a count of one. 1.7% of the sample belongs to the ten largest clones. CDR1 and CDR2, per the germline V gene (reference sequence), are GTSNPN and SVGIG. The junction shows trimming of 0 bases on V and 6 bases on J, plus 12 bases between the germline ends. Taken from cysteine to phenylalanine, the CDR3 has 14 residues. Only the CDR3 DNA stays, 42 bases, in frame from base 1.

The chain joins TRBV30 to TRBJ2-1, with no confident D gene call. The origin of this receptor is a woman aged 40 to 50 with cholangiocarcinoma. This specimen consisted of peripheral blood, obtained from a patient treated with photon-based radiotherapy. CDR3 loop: CAWSVTVTINEQFF. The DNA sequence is TGTGCCTGGAGTGTAACGGTGACCATCAATGAGCAGTTCTTC.